This is a list of T cell receptor beta chains from one sample in a study of post-analysis software for immune sequencing data. Using its own MiXCR run on the PCR reads, TCRdb lists one record per CDR3 protein. This sample has roughly 410,000 distinct CDR3 sequences, with about a third found just once. The sample taken for sequencing was blood. The receptors originated from a girl under 18 with multiple sclerosis. Each CDR3 is given with its conserved first and last residue. The order of the fields is CDR3 length, clone size, V gene, J gene, D gene, CDR3 DNA, CDR3 protein. A D gene is named only where the DNA matches it firmly. Part of the rows lack a size; the others show once, few, many or a class for expanded clones.

17	few	TRBV20-1	TRBJ2-1	.	TGCAGCCTATTAGGGGTCGCGGGGGCTGGCTCCTACAATGAGCAGTTCTTC	CSLLGVAGAGSYNEQFF
14	.	TRBV29-1	TRBJ2-1	TRBD2	TGCAGCGTTTCCAGCGGGGGGCCTGTCAATGAGCAGTTCTTC	CSVSSGGPVNEQFF
15	.	TRBV20-1	TRBJ2-1	TRBD2	TGCAGTGCTAGAGATATGGGACTAGCGGTTAATGAGCAGTTCTTC	CSARDMGLAVNEQFF
16	.	TRBV20-1	TRBJ1-5	TRBD1	TGCAGTGCTAGAGATCTGGGGACAGTTAGCAATCAGCCCCAGCATTTT	CSARDLGTVSNQPQHF
14	few	TRBV28	TRBJ2-1	.	TGTGCCAGCAGAAGGGGAGGAACAGGCAATGAGCAGTTCTTC	CASRRGGTGNEQFF
14	.	TRBV11-2	TRBJ1-2	.	TGTGCCAGCAGCTTAGTGGCCAGTAACTATGGCTACACCTTC	CASSLVASNYGYTF
15	.	TRBV5-1	TRBJ2-5	.	TGCGCCAGCAGCCCGGGACTGCAACGAGAAGAGACCCAGTACTTC	CASSPGLQREETQYF
15	few	TRBV5-1	TRBJ2-6	.	TGCGCCAGCAGCCCGCTTCCCCCCGGGGCCAACGTCCTGACTTTC	CASSPLPPGANVLTF
12	.	TRBV20-1	TRBJ1-1	.	TGCAGTGCTAGGAGCGGTAACACTGAAGCTTTCTTT	CSARSGNTEAFF
14	.	TRBV4-3	TRBJ2-5	.	TGCGCCAGCAGCCAAGAATTTATGGTCAATGAGCAGTACTTC	CASSQEFMVNEQYF
15	few	TRBV6-6	TRBJ2-5	TRBD2	TGTGCCAGCAGTGCGGGACTAGCGGGGGTAGAGACCCAGTACTTC	CASSAGLAGVETQYF
10	.	TRBV29-1	TRBJ2-5	.	TGCAGCGCTACGCAAGAGACCCAGTACTTC	CSATQETQYF
12	.	TRBV29-1	TRBJ1-1	.	TGCAGCGCTGGGACCGGGGGGACTGAAGCTTTCTTT	CSAGTGGTEAFF
16	.	TRBV4-1	TRBJ2-7	.	TGCGCCAGCAGCCAAGGGTTGGCAGGGAGTCCCTACGAGCAGTACTTC	CASSQGLAGSPYEQYF
13	.	TRBV20-1	TRBJ1-1	.	TGCAGTGCCCAAAGGGCTGGGAACACTGAAGCTTTCTTT	CSAQRAGNTEAFF
13	few	TRBV30	TRBJ2-3	.	TGTGCCTGGACTGGACTGCTAGCGGATACGCAGTATTTT	CAWTGLLADTQYF
11	many	TRBV12-3/TRBV12-4	TRBJ1-2	.	TGTGCCAGCAGTCTTTACTATGGCTACACCTTC	CASSLYYGYTF
16	.	TRBV6-5	TRBJ1-1	.	TGTGCCAGCAGTCCCGGGGCACGTTTCGTGAACACTGAAGCTTTCTTT	CASSPGARFVNTEAFF
13	many	TRBV20-1	TRBJ2-7	TRBD2	TGCAGTGCTAACCCGGGGGGAGCCTACGAGCAGTACTTC	CSANPGGAYEQYF
13	few	TRBV27	TRBJ2-7	.	TGTGCCAGCAGTCCGGGACCTACCTACGAGCAGTACTTC	CASSPGPTYEQYF
12	.	TRBV30	TRBJ2-5	.	TGTGCCTGGAGCAGTGCGATGGAGACCCAGTACTTC	CAWSSAMETQYF
18	.	TRBV7-9	TRBJ2-3	TRBD1	TGTGCCAGCAGCTTTGGACAGGGTGGAGTACGTGTCACAGATACGCAGTATTTT	CASSFGQGGVRVTDTQYF
14	few	TRBV7-9	TRBJ2-7	.	TGTGCCAGCACCACAGGAGACGTCTCCTACGAGCAGTACTTC	CASTTGDVSYEQYF
13	.	TRBV6-1	TRBJ1-5	.	TGTGCCAGCAGTGGGGGCGGGGTTCAGCCCCAGCATTTT	CASSGGGVQPQHF
15	few	TRBV5-1	TRBJ2-5	TRBD1	TGCGCCAGCAGCTCTGGGGACAGTCCGTGGGAGACCCAGTACTTC	CASSSGDSPWETQYF
14	.	TRBV4-1	TRBJ1-1	.	TGCGCCAGCAGCCAGGTGGGGGGAAGGACTGAAGCTTTCTTT	CASSQVGGRTEAFF
16	.	TRBV4-1	TRBJ2-7	.	TGCGCCAGCAGCCATTATCTTTCCGGGACCTCCTACGAGCAGTACTTC	CASSHYLSGTSYEQYF
14	once	TRBV9	TRBJ1-1	.	TGTGCCAGCAGCGTAGTTCAAGGGAACACTGAAGCTTTCTTT	CASSVVQGNTEAFF
14	.	TRBV6-5	TRBJ2-7	TRBD1	TGTGCCAGCACCTCAGGACAGGGAGCCTACGAGCAGTACTTC	CASTSGQGAYEQYF
15	many	TRBV29-1	TRBJ2-4	TRBD2	TGCAGCCCCCGTGCTAGCGGGGGGCAAAAAAACATTCAGTACTTC	CSPRASGGQKNIQYF
15	few	TRBV15	TRBJ2-1	TRBD1	TGTGCCACCAGCAGAGACAGGGGGCCCTACAATGAGCAGTTCTTC	CATSRDRGPYNEQFF
11	many	TRBV12-3/TRBV12-4	TRBJ2-7	.	TGTGCCAGCAGTTTTGCGTACGAGCAGTACTTC	CASSFAYEQYF
11	.	TRBV6-6	TRBJ2-5	.	TGTGCCAGCAGTTGGGGACAGACCCAGTACTTC	CASSWGQTQYF
15	few	TRBV6-5	TRBJ1-2	TRBD1	TGTGCCAGCAGTCCTACCGGGACAGTTCTCTATGGCTACACCTTC	CASSPTGTVLYGYTF
15	once	TRBV6-1	TRBJ1-5	.	TGTGCCAGCAGTGACCAGACCGGCTTAAATCAGCCCCAGCATTTT	CASSDQTGLNQPQHF
14	.	TRBV2	TRBJ1-6	.	TGTGCCAGCAGCGGGACAACGGGTAGTTCACCCCTCCACTTT	CASSGTTGSSPLHF
10	.	TRBV7-9	TRBJ2-1	.	TGTGCCAGCAGGCCTACCGAGCAGTTCTTC	CASRPTEQFF
13	.	TRBV12-3/TRBV12-4	TRBJ2-4	.	TGTGCCAGCAAGGGACTGGATTGGGGTGAGCAGTACTTC	CASKGLDWGEQYF
14	.	TRBV6-5	TRBJ2-3	TRBD2	TGTGCCAGCAGTTACGGGGCCGGGAGGAATACGCAGTATTTT	CASSYGAGRNTQYF
12	.	TRBV2	TRBJ2-1	TRBD1	TGTGCCAGCAGTGAAGCAATAGACAGGGCGTTCTTC	CASSEAIDRAFF
15	few	TRBV7-3	TRBJ1-2	TRBD1	TGTGCCAGCAGCCAAGGGGGCCCAGCTAACTATGGCTACACCTTC	CASSQGGPANYGYTF
12	few	TRBV20-1	TRBJ1-2	.	TGCAGTGTGTTTGGAGTCCGCTATGGCTACACCTTC	CSVFGVRYGYTF
14	.	TRBV6-2/TRBV6-3	TRBJ2-1	.	TGTGCCAGCAGTTCAGAAGGTCCAATTAATGGGCAGTTCTTC	CASSSEGPINGQFF
12	few	TRBV20-1	TRBJ2-1	.	TGCAGTGCTCTGAGGTCAACGAATGGGCAGTTCTTC	CSALRSTNGQFF
15	.	TRBV3-1	TRBJ2-1	TRBD1	TGTGCCAGCAGTCAACAGGGGGCTTTGAGCAATGAGCAGTTCTTC	CASSQQGALSNEQFF
14	.	TRBV7-6	TRBJ2-1	TRBD1	TGTGCCAGCAGCGGGACAGGACCCTACAATGAGCAGTTCTTC	CASSGTGPYNEQFF
11	.	TRBV20-1	TRBJ2-7	.	TGCAGTGCCCTCAGGGGAACCGAGCAGTACTTC	CSALRGTEQYF
12	.	TRBV12-3/TRBV12-4	TRBJ1-2	TRBD1	TGTGCCAGCAGTTCGACAGGGCTCGGCTACACCTTC	CASSSTGLGYTF